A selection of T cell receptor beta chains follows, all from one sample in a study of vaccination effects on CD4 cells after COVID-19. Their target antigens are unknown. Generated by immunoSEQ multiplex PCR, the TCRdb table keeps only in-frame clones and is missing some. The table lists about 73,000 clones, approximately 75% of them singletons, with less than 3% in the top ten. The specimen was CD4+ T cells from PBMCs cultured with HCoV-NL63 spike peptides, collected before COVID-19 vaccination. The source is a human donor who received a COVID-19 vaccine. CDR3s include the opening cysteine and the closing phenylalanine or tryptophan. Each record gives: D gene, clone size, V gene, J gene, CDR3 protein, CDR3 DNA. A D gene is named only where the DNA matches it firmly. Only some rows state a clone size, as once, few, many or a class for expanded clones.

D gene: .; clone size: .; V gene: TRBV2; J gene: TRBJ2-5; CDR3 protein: CASSEGETQYF; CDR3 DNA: TGTGCCAGCAGTGAAGGGGAGACCCAGTACTTC
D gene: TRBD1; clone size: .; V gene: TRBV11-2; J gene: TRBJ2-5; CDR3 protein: CASRTGGYETQYF; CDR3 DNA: TGTGCCAGCCGCACAGGGGGATATGAGACCCAGTACTTC
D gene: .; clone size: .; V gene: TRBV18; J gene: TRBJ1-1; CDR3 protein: CASSMDSKMNTEAFF; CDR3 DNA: TGTGCCAGCTCAATGGACAGTAAGATGAACACTGAAGCTTTCTTT
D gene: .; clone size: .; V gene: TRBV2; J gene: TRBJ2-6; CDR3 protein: CASSSKASSGANVLTF; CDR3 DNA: TGTGCCAGCAGCTCAAAGGCGAGCTCTGGGGCCAACGTCCTGACTTTC
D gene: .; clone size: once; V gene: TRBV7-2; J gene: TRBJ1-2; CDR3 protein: CASSFGPAPYGYTF; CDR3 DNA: TGTGCCAGCAGCTTCGGACCGGCCCCCTATGGCTACACCTTC
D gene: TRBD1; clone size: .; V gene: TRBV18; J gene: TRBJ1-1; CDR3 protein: CASSLGQGANTEAFF; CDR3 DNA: TGTGCCAGCTCACTTGGACAGGGGGCTAACACTGAAGCTTTCTTT
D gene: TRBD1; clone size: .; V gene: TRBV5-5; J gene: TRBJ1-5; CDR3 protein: CASSRGQGFESNQPQHF; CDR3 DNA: TGTGCCAGCAGCCGGGGACAGGGTTTCGAGAGCAATCAGCCCCAGCATTTT
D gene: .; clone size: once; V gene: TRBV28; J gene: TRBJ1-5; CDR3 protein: CASSFPWVNQPQHF; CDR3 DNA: TGTGCCAGCAGTTTCCCATGGGTCAATCAGCCCCAGCATTTT
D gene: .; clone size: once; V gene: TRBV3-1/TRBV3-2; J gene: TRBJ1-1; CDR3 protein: CASSPKWGVFTEAFF; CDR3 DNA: TGTGCCAGCAGCCCGAAATGGGGGGTCTTCACTGAAGCTTTCTTT
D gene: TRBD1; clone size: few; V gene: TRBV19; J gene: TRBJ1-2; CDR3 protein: CASSNRDRGLYGYTF; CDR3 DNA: TGTGCCAGTAGTAACCGGGACAGGGGACTCTATGGCTACACCTTC